Below are 30 T cell receptor beta chains sequenced from a single sample in a study of blood T cells in healthy people across ages. The authors ran a second PCR of 7 to 11 cycles using a sample-barcoded 5' primer and a J-beta primer mix. TCRdb re-analysed the 5' RACE reads in MiXCR, keeping a single row per CDR3 protein. The table includes hundreds of thousands of distinct CDR3 sequences, about 28% detected once. This sample also appeared in a second study, on T cells of mothers and their children.

The source material was blood. These receptors all stem from a boy younger than 10 in good health.

The rearrangement joins TRBV20-1 to TRBJ2-7; weak D call: TRBD1 (6 bases). V was shortened by 5 bases and J by 7 bases, with 21 bases between the two germline ends. The CDR3 runs to 14 residues. The germline gives CDR1 DFQATT, CDR2 SNEGSKA (reference sequence). For the CDR3, the DNA is TGCAGTGCTCCCCTAGCAGGGCCCGACAGGGAGCAGTACTTC. Its translation: CSAPLAGPDREQYF.

The chain links TRBV6-5 to TRBJ1-2; 7 bases are shared with TRBD1. V trimming: 6 bases; J trimming: 4 bases; junction bases outside the gene matches: 8. Germline CDR1 reads MNHEY; CDR2 reads SVGAGI. This CDR3 has 14 residues. In DNA form, the CDR3 reads TGTGCCAGCAGAGGGACAGCCGCTGGCTATGGCTACACCTTC. This sequence encodes CASRGTAAGYGYTF.

The chain combines TRBV7-8 with TRBJ1-1; D may be TRBD1 (6 bases). V was trimmed by 3 bases and J by 0 bases, leaving 11 bases between them. Per germline, CDR1 SGHVS and CDR2 FQNEAQ. The CDR3 is 15 residues long. The CDR3 region is CASSLGSGVNTEAFF. In DNA, the CDR3 is TGTGCCAGCAGCTTGGGTTCAGGGGTGAACACTGAAGCTTTCTTT.

This clonotype was observed a handful of times. This rearrangement joins TRBV18 to TRBJ2-5; D unresolved. Trimming cost V 0 bases and J 3 bases, with 8 bases left between them. The germline V gene encodes CDR1 KGHSH and CDR2 LQKENI. The CDR3 has 14 residues. The CDR3 region is CASSPPSSEETQYF. Written as DNA, the CDR3 is TGTGCCAGCTCACCACCTTCGTCCGAAGAGACCCAGTACTTC. Full variable domain (rest looked up from reference TRBV18 and TRBJ2-5): NAGVMQNPRHLVRRRGQEARLRCSPMKGHSHVYWYRQLPEEGLKFMVYLQKENIIDESGMPKERFSAEFPKEGPSILRIQQVVRGDSAAYFCASSPPSSEETQYFGPGTRLLVL.

V and J are TRBV10-3 and TRBJ2-5, with 11 bases aligning to TRBD2. TRBJ2-1 matches the DNA end more closely, so the J call is doubtful. There are 14 residues in the CDR3. Germline CDR1 reads ENHRY; CDR2 reads SYGVKD. DNA for the CDR3: TGTGCCATCAGTGCCGGGACTAGCGGCAATGAGCAGTTCTTC. Amino acid sequence: CAISAGTSGNEQFF.

The chain is built from TRBV6-5 and TRBJ2-5; D may be TRBD1 (6 bases). Germline V gene data show CDR1 as MNHEY and CDR2 as SVGAGI. This CDR3 comprises 13 residues. Trimming removed 5 bases from V and 1 base from J, with 8 bases in between. The CDR3, as DNA: TGTGCCAGCAGTGACAGGTTCCAAGAGACCCAGTACTTC. Residues: CASSDRFQETQYF.

This chain links TRBV20-1 with TRBJ1-2; D remains unclear. Per the germline V gene, CDR1 is DFQATT and CDR2 is SNEGSKA (reference sequence). The ends were cut back, 0 bases at V and 5 bases at J, with 4 bases in the middle. The CDR3 runs to 11 residues. CDR3 DNA sequence: TGCAGTGCTAGAGATCTGTATGGCTACACCTTC. This encodes CSARDLYGYTF.

The V call is TRBV5-1, the J call TRBJ2-6, with no clear D. The germline V gene has CDR1 SGHRS and CDR2 YFSETQ. V gave up 0 bases and J gave up 0 bases, with 7 bases separating them. The CDR3 spans 16 residues. DNA of the CDR3: TGCGCCAGCAGCTTGGAACGGACCTCTGGGGCCAACGTCCTGACTTTC. Its translation is CASSLERTSGANVLTF.

The genes are TRBV6-4 and TRBJ2-3; 8 positions match TRBD2. Germline trimming cut 2 bases from V and 1 base from J; bases unmatched to any gene: 8. Germline V gene data show CDR1 as MRHNA and CDR2 as SNTAGT. The CDR3 spans 17 residues. CDR3 amino acids: CASSDAAGADGTDTQYF. Here the CDR3 DNA reads TGTGCCAGCAGTGACGCAGCGGGAGCTGATGGCACAGATACGCAGTATTTT.

J is TRBJ1-1 and V is TRBV5-1; 7 bases are a match to TRBD1. Germline-derived CDR1 and CDR2 are SGHRS and YFSETQ. The CDR3 covers 14 residues. Germline trimming cut 4 bases from V and 3 bases from J; bases unmatched to any gene: 6. CDR3 nucleotides: TGCGCCAGCAGCCAGACAGGGAGGGACACTGAAGCTTTCTTT. Its protein is CASSQTGRDTEAFF.

This clonotype was seen repeatedly, ten times or more. The J gene is TRBJ2-5, the V gene TRBV9, with 10 bases fitting TRBD1. Germline CDR1 is SGDLS and CDR2 is YYNGEE. CDR3 length: 14 amino acids. Germline trimming cut 3 bases from V and 5 bases from J; bases unmatched to any gene: 4. CDR3 in DNA: TGTGCCAGCAGCGAAAGGACAGGGGGGGAGACCCAGTACTTC. It codes for CASSERTGGETQYF.

This clonotype was seen a few times. In DNA form, the CDR3 reads TGTGCCAGCAGTTTATATACCCTCTCCTACAATGAGCAGTTCTTC. This translates into CASSLYTLSYNEQFF. The chain joins TRBV12-3 or TRBV12-4 to TRBJ2-1; D ambiguous. With 2 bases removed from V and 0 bases from J, the gap between germline ends came to 8 bases. This CDR3 has 15 residues.

This rearrangement joins TRBV5-1 to TRBJ1-6; no clear D. This CDR3 has 12 amino acids. With 0 bases removed from V and 12 bases from J, the gap between germline ends came to 7 bases. Germline loops: CDR1 SGHRS, CDR2 YFSETQ. In nucleotides, the CDR3 is TGCGCCAGCAGCTTGGGCGGCAGACCCCTCCACTTT. The encoded protein is CASSLGGRPLHF.

This clonotype was found a few times. This chain joins TRBV28 and TRBJ1-4; D is ambiguous. The V end lost 9 bases, the J end lost 6 bases, and 11 bases lay between the germline ends. The CDR3 contains 12 residues. Germline lookup yields CDR1 MDHEN and CDR2 SYDVKM. CDR3 in DNA: TGTGCCAGTCACCGAAGGGATGAAAAACTGTTTTTT. Its translation: CASHRRDEKLFF.

The chain uses TRBV14 and TRBJ2-1, with D tentatively TRBD1 or TRBD2 (7 bases each). CDR3 length: 16 residues. In germline, CDR1 is SGHDN, CDR2 FVKESK. Trimming took 6 bases from V and 2 from J, leaving 17 bases between them. CDR3 DNA sequence: TGTGCCAGCAGACAGGGGCTAGCGGCGACCTACAATGAGCAGTTCTTC. Translation gives CASRQGLAATYNEQFF.

This clonotype turned up a few times. V gene TRBV5-1 combines with J gene TRBJ2-1; D is possibly TRBD1 or TRBD2 (5 bases each). The CDR3 spans 16 residues. The germline V and J ends were trimmed by 0 bases and 8 bases, with 18 bases remaining between them. The germline V gene has CDR1 SGHRS and CDR2 YFSETQ. CDR3 sequence: CASSLARASRVDEQFF. CDR3 nucleotide sequence: TGCGCCAGCAGCTTGGCCAGGGCTAGCCGGGTCGATGAGCAGTTCTTC. The whole variable domain, remainder taken from reference TRBV5-1 and TRBJ2-1, is KAGVTQTPRYLIKTRGQQVTLSCSPISGHRSVSWYQQTPGQGLQFLFEYFSETQRNKGNFPGRFSGRQFSNSRSEMNVSTLELGDSALYLCASSLARASRVDEQFFGPGTRLTVL.

The chain uses TRBV20-1 and TRBJ2-5; possible D gene TRBD1, 5 bases. The end of the DNA aligns better with TRBJ2-7, so the J call may be wrong. The germline V gene encodes CDR1 DFQATT and CDR2 SNEGSKA (reference sequence). The CDR3 has 14 residues. As DNA, the CDR3 is TGCAGTGCTAGAGGCCGGCTAGGGGCCTACGAGCAGTACTTC. Translation gives CSARGRLGAYEQYF.

V and J are TRBV12-3 or TRBV12-4 and TRBJ2-5; 7 nucleotides match TRBD1. The end of the DNA is better explained by TRBJ2-7, so the J call may be wrong. The CDR3 covers 13 residues. In DNA form, the CDR3 reads TGTGCCAGCAGTGGGGACAGAATCTACGAGCAGTACTTC. Its protein is CASSGDRIYEQYF.

This clonotype was detected only a few times. The chain employs TRBV10-3 and TRBJ2-5; no clear D gene. The germline V gene encodes CDR1 ENHRY and CDR2 SYGVKD. V lost 10 bases and J 1 base, leaving 16 bases between the germline ends. This CDR3 has 14 residues. The CDR3 is CATSVLAAQETQYF. CDR3 nucleotides: TGTGCCACCTCCGTTCTGGCAGCCCAAGAGACCCAGTACTTC.

This clonotype turned up a few times. This chain joins TRBV7-9 and TRBJ1-2; 7 bases match TRBD1. The V gene's germline CDR1 is SEHNR and CDR2 FQNEAQ (reference sequence). J lost 5 bases, V lost 4 bases, and 10 bases had no gene match. This CDR3 contains 15 residues. The CDR3 nucleotides are TGTGCCAGCAGCTCCTACGGGGAACAGGGGTATGGCTACACCTTC. It is translated as CASSSYGEQGYGYTF.

With respect to this clonotype: The junction does not match germline at one end; this may be a read error. The V gene is TRBV7-6, the J gene TRBJ2-5; 8 bases are shared with TRBD1. CDR3 length equals 15 residues. Per the germline V gene, CDR1 is SGHVS and CDR2 is FNYEAQ. The CDR3 sequence: CASSLASGGKEAQYF. CDR3 in DNA: TGTGCCAGCAGCTTAGCGTCAGGGGGCAAAGAGGCCCAGTACTTC.

For this clonotype: It is unclear where the CDR3 begins or ends on the DNA, so no DNA is shown, and the CDR3 is as TCRdb lists it. The CDR3 loop reads CASAFGAGTGETQSF. J is TRBJ2-4 and V is TRBV7-2; no DNA check was done on the table's D call, TRBD1. Germline V CDR1 and CDR2: SGHTA, FQGNSA. The CDR3 is 15 amino acids long, termini counted.

Concerning this clonotype itself: Possible read error: a much larger clone is one base away. The gene calls are TRBV5-5 and TRBJ1-2; a possible D gene is TRBD1 (5 bases). Germline V lookup: CDR1 SGHKS, CDR2 YYEKEE (reference sequence). This CDR3 is built from 13 residues. In nucleotides, the CDR3 is TGTGCCGGCAGCTTGGGGCAGGGTTACGGCTACACCTTC. The encoded protein is CAGSLGQGYGYTF.

This clonotype occurred a few times. The CDR3 spells CAIQAGGEDETQYF. In nucleotides, the CDR3 is TGTGCCATACAAGCGGGAGGAGAAGATGAGACCCAGTACTTC. The J gene is TRBJ2-5, the V gene TRBV15, with 9 bases that match TRBD2. The CDR3 extends over 14 amino acids. Per the germline V gene, CDR1 is LNHNV and CDR2 is YYDKDF (reference sequence). V was clipped by 10 bases and J by 5 bases; unmatched bases: 11.

The gene calls are TRBV25-1 and TRBJ2-3; 7 bases line up with TRBD1. Trimming removed 5 bases from V and 6 bases from J; junction bases left unmatched: 14. The CDR3 totals 16 residues. CDR1 MGHDK and CDR2 SYGVNS come from the germline V gene. The CDR3 protein is CASSSQVGQQWDTQYF. The CDR3 DNA reads TGTGCCAGCAGTTCCCAAGTGGGACAGCAGTGGGATACGCAGTATTTT.

This chain uses TRBV7-8 with TRBJ2-1; 7 positions match TRBD2. CDR1 is SGHVS, CDR2 FQNEAQ, per germline. J gave up 9 bases and V 0 bases, and 8 bases lay outside the gene matches. This CDR3 region has 15 residues. In DNA, the CDR3 is TGTGCCAGCAGCTTAGCGGTGGGAGGGCCCGGTGAGCAGTTCTTC. Protein product: CASSLAVGGPGEQFF. The whole variable domain, filled in from reference TRBV7-8 and TRBJ2-1, reads GAGVSQSPRYKVAKRGQDVALRCDPISGHVSLFWYQQALGQGPEFLTYFQNEAQLDKSGLPSDRFFAERPEGSVSTLKIQRTQQEDSAVYLCASSLAVGGPGEQFFGPGTRLTVL.

This clonotype has at least ten counts. The chain joins TRBV6-4 to TRBJ2-1, with 15 bases identical to TRBD2. Germline-derived CDR1 and CDR2 are MRHNA and SNTAGT. J was trimmed by 6 bases and V by 4 bases; bases with no gene match: 1. This CDR3 region has 15 residues. CDR3 in DNA: TGTGCCAGCAGTGGGACTAGCGGGGGGGCCAATGAGCAGTTCTTC. This gives the protein CASSGTSGGANEQFF.

This sequence joins TRBV2 and TRBJ2-7, with 11 bases that match TRBD2. The V gene's germline CDR1 is SNHLY and CDR2 FYNNEI. The CDR3 sequence is 15 residues long. V was pared by 7 bases and J by 4 bases, with 9 bases of the junction left unmatched. The CDR3 reads CASKAARLAGYEQYF. In DNA, the CDR3 is TGTGCCAGCAAGGCGGCGAGACTAGCGGGATACGAGCAGTACTTC.

This clonotype has just a few counts. The rearrangement uses TRBV7-2 and TRBJ2-5; 8 bases fit TRBD2. Matching the DNA end better, TRBJ2-1 makes the J call doubtful. Per germline, CDR1 SGHTA and CDR2 FQGNSA. This CDR3 comprises 15 residues. For the CDR3, the DNA is TGTGCCAGCAGCTATGGGAGCGGGAGCCACAATGAGCAGTTCTTC. Its translation: CASSYGSGSHNEQFF.

This rearrangement joins TRBV3-1 to TRBJ1-1; tentatively, D is TRBD1 (5 bases). Trimming stripped 0 bases from V and 0 bases from J, with 8 bases between. Germline CDR1 and CDR2: LGHDT and YNNKEL (reference sequence). The CDR3 contains 15 residues. The CDR3, as DNA: TGTGCCAGCAGCCAAGATAGCAGGGTGAACACTGAAGCTTTCTTT. Translated, it gives CASSQDSRVNTEAFF.